The present T cell receptor beta chain was sequenced within a study of shared clonotypes between healthy human individuals. Findings and limits, study-wide: Having only a few donors restricted how much genetic and exposure-history diversity was captured.

The CDR3 is 13 residues long. The V end lost 2 bases, the J end lost 3 bases, and 5 bases lay between the germline ends. From germline, CDR1 is GTSNPN and CDR2 SVGIG (reference sequence). In the sorted-subset replicate PCRs, roughly 210 ng DNA, roughly 30,000 T cell genomes, was used. In the authors' methods: Junction-only immunoSEQ data arrived without quality scores, meaning filtering differed. Here immunoSEQ multiplex PCR was the method, and the copy in TCRdb shows in-frame clones only, minus some. The V and J calls and clone size were taken over from that table, and D and trimming were inferred from the DNA. The table has about 2.3 million clones, over 85% seen once; the top ten hold about 0.39%. Division of CD4+ cells produced a CD45RA+ naive subset and a CD45RA-negative memory subset. This clone appeared once. Its antigen is not identified.

The origin of this receptor is a man aged 18 to 30 in good health. Some clones in this sample may be carry-over from other donors' samples. The chain recombines TRBV30 with TRBJ1-6; D remains ambiguous. Input material: naive CD4+ T cells from PBMCs. Subset indicated: CD45RA+ positively selected. CDR3 residues: CAWSSGYNSPLHF. The DNA for the CDR3 is TGTGCCTGGAGTTCTGGCTATAATTCACCCCTCCACTTT.